The 2 T cell receptor beta chains below all came from one sample that was sequenced in a study of cytomegalovirus exposure and HLA in healthy donors. PCR used 60 Vbeta primers and 13 Jbeta primers. TCRdb keeps only in-frame clones here, not all; method: immunoSEQ multiplex PCR. The table includes roughly 160,000 clones, approximately 88% detected once. Sequences were obtained from PBMCs. Receptors originate from a boy aged 2 to 9 in good health and CMV-seronegative.

The gene calls are TRBV5-1 and TRBJ2-5, with 10 bases aligning to TRBD2. This CDR3 contains 14 residues. Germline V gene lookup returns CDR1 SGHRS and CDR2 YFSETQ. Trimming took 3 bases from V and 3 from J; bases not matched to a gene: 2. CDR3: CASSYGLAEETQYF. CDR3 in DNA: TGCGCCAGCAGCTATGGACTAGCGGAAGAGACCCAGTACTTC.

The chain links TRBV6-6 to TRBJ1-5; D ambiguous. CDR1 MNHNY and CDR2 SVGAGI come from the germline V gene (reference sequence). The CDR3 extends over 14 amino acids. Trimming took off 10 bases at V and 0 bases at J, with 13 bases between the two ends. CDR3 DNA sequence: TGTGCCACGCTAGTAGGTGATAGCAATCAGCCCCAGCATTTT. Protein sequence: CATLVGDSNQPQHF.